Following are 32 T cell receptor beta chains from one sample sequenced in a study of blood T cell repertoires in COVID-19. The protocol was immunoSEQ multiplex PCR, while the TCRdb copy is restricted to in-frame clones and leaves out a portion. The repertoire has fewer than 250,000 clones, around 86% of them found once; the top ten carry more than 2.5%. What was sequenced was peripheral blood. Receptors were obtained from a man in his 60s with acute or convalescent COVID-19.

This rearrangement joins TRBV7-9 to TRBJ1-1, with a tentative D call TRBD1 (5 bases). Germline CDR1 SEHNR, CDR2 FQNEAQ (reference sequence). Trimming removed 1 base at V and 5 bases at J, with 11 bases between. The CDR3 covers 14 residues. CDR3 sequence (DNA): TGTGCCAGCAGCTTAGTTCCAGGGAGGACTGAAGCTTTCTTT. Translated: CASSLVPGRTEAFF.

This clone has ten or more counts. This chain links TRBV9 with TRBJ1-1; weak D call: TRBD1 (5 bases). V lost 0 bases and J lost 2, with 11 bases in between. From germline, CDR1 is SGDLS and CDR2 YYNGEE. This CDR3 has 15 residues. The CDR3: CASSVAAGPNTEAFF. The CDR3 nucleotides are TGTGCCAGCAGCGTAGCGGCAGGGCCTAACACTGAAGCTTTCTTT.

The chain couples TRBV19 to TRBJ2-7; D gene ambiguous. V lost 7 bases to trimming and J lost 4 bases, with 17 bases between them. Looked up from germline, CDR1 is LNHDA and CDR2 is SQIVND (reference sequence). The CDR3 length is 14 residues. The CDR3 reads CASNGQKPPYEQYF. The CDR3 DNA is TGTGCCAGTAATGGCCAGAAACCCCCTTACGAGCAGTACTTC. Full variable domain (missing parts from reference TRBV19 and TRBJ2-7): DGGITQSPKYLFRKEGQNVTLSCEQNLNHDAMYWYRQDPGQGLRLIYYSQIVNDFQKGDIAEGYSVSREKKESFPLTVTSAQKNPTAFYLCASNGQKPPYEQYFGPGTRLTVT.

This chain uses TRBV18 with TRBJ1-4; the D is unclear. The CDR3 is made up of 14 amino acids. V shed 3 bases and J shed 8 bases, with 13 bases lying between them. Germline loops: CDR1 KGHSH, CDR2 LQKENI. The CDR3 protein is CASSPGHQREKLFF. CDR3 sequence (DNA): TGTGCCAGCTCACCGGGTCACCAGCGAGAAAAACTGTTTTTT.

The rearrangement joins TRBV19 to TRBJ1-5; possible D gene TRBD1, 5 bases. Germline CDR1 and CDR2: LNHDA and SQIVND (reference sequence). The V gene lost 3 bases and the J gene lost 9 bases, with 15 bases spanning the gap. The CDR3 consists of 14 residues. This chain's CDR3 is CASSIEGAGRPQHF. CDR3 bases: TGTGCCAGTAGTATTGAAGGGGCGGGACGGCCCCAGCATTTT.

The gene calls are TRBV10-3 and TRBJ2-1; 9 positions agree with TRBD1. J gave up 5 bases and V 2 bases, and 4 bases lay outside the gene matches. Germline V gene sequence: CDR1 ENHRY, CDR2 SYGVKD. The CDR3 is 15 amino acids. This CDR3 reads CAISEGQGKNNEQFF. The CDR3 DNA sequence: TGTGCCATCAGTGAGGGACAGGGGAAGAACAATGAGCAGTTCTTC.

The rearrangement links TRBV18 to TRBJ1-2, with 9 bases matching TRBD1. The CDR3 length is 15 residues. Germline loops: CDR1 KGHSH, CDR2 LQKENI. V trimming: 3 bases; J trimming: 0 bases; junction bases outside the gene matches: 2. The CDR3 DNA follows: TGTGCCAGCTCACCCCGGGACAGGGCTAACTATGGCTACACCTTC. The encoded protein is CASSPRDRANYGYTF.

The CDR3 region has the DNA TGTGCCAGCAGTTCTACAGGGGGACGGAACACTGAAGCTTTCTTT. Its protein product is CASSSTGGRNTEAFF. This chain links TRBV27 with TRBJ1-1; 8 nucleotides match TRBD1. The CDR3 covers 15 residues. The germline V gene encodes CDR1 MNHEY and CDR2 SMNVEV (reference sequence). Losses at the gene ends were 4 bases for V and 1 base for J; bases not matched to a gene: 5.

The chain carries TRBV24-1 and TRBJ1-6; D might be TRBD1 (6 bases). There are 14 residues in the CDR3. From germline, CDR1 is KGHDR and CDR2 SFDVKD. Between the trimmed V and J ends, which lost 7 bases and 4 bases, there was a span of 10 bases. The CDR3 DNA follows: TGTGCCACCAGGGGACAAGGTTATAATTCACCCCTCCACTTT. Translating gives CATRGQGYNSPLHF.

This chain connects TRBV10-1 to TRBJ1-1, with D possibly TRBD1 on 5 matching bases. V gave up 3 bases and J gave up 4 bases, with 9 bases separating them. The CDR3 length is 13 residues. In germline, CDR1 is WNHNN, CDR2 SYGVQD (reference sequence). CDR3 residues: CASSEAGGTEAFF. The CDR3 DNA reads as TGCGCCAGCAGTGAAGCCGGGGGCACTGAAGCTTTCTTT.

The chain joins TRBV30 to TRBJ2-1; no firm D call. The length of the CDR3 is 12 residues. CDR1 and CDR2 from the germline V gene are GTSNPN and SVGIG (reference sequence). V shed 5 bases and J shed 7 bases, with 12 bases lying between them. The CDR3 DNA sequence: TGTGCCTGGGATAGACCCGGGAATGAGCAGTTCTTC. Amino acid sequence: CAWDRPGNEQFF.

J is TRBJ1-1 and V is TRBV2; D call uncertain. V shed 1 base and J shed 6 bases, with 12 bases lying between them. The CDR3 loop spans 14 amino acids. Germline loops: CDR1 SNHLY, CDR2 FYNNEI. The CDR3 region is CASSEERTLAEAFF. The DNA of the CDR3 is TGTGCCAGCAGTGAAGAGCGCACTCTGGCTGAAGCTTTCTTT.

The genes are TRBV5-5 and TRBJ2-2, with D possibly being TRBD2 (6 bases). Germline V gene data show CDR1 as SGHKS and CDR2 as YYEKEE (reference sequence). V lost 1 base and J 6 bases, leaving 13 bases between the germline ends. The CDR3 contains 15 residues. CDR3 amino acids: CASSLSGVGAGELFF. DNA of the CDR3: TGTGCCAGCAGCTTGTCGGGGGTGGGAGCCGGGGAGCTGTTTTTT.

In this sample, this clone turned up once. DNA of the CDR3: TGCGCCAGCGCCACGGGGGGTGCAAGCGGGGCCAACGTCCTGACTTTC. This gives the protein CASATGGASGANVLTF. The V gene is TRBV5-1, the J gene TRBJ2-6; 7 nucleotides align to TRBD2. The V gene end was trimmed by 7 bases and the J gene end by 4 bases; junction bases not matched to a gene: 11. This CDR3 contains 16 residues. The germline V gene encodes CDR1 SGHRS and CDR2 YFSETQ.

V and J are TRBV27 and TRBJ1-1; TRBD1 agrees at 8 bases. With V trimmed by 5 bases and J by 4 bases, 6 bases remained unmatched. Germline V lookup: CDR1 MNHEY, CDR2 SMNVEV (reference sequence). This CDR3 has 14 amino acids. The CDR3 bases are TGTGCCAGCAGTCCATTGGACAGGGCCACTGAAGCTTTCTTT. It codes for CASSPLDRATEAFF.

The rearrangement joins TRBV27 to TRBJ2-7, with 9 bases matching TRBD1. Germline CDR1 MNHEY, CDR2 SMNVEV (reference sequence). The CDR3 contains 15 residues. V shed 5 bases, J shed 9 bases, and the junction held 14 bases outside the gene matches. The CDR3 loop reads CASSPRTGATFRQYF. The CDR3 nucleotides read TGTGCCAGCAGTCCCCGGACAGGGGCGACCTTTAGGCAGTACTTC.

This clone was seen more than once but under ten times. The V call is TRBV5-4, the J call TRBJ2-1; D uncertain. Trimming cost V 0 bases and J 4 bases, with 8 bases left between them. CDR1 is SGHNT, CDR2 YYREEE, per germline (reference sequence). The CDR3 has 14 amino acids. The CDR3 coding sequence is TGTGCCAGCAGCTTGGCCACGGGTTACAATGAGCAGTTCTTC. Protein product: CASSLATGYNEQFF.

J is TRBJ1-1 and V is TRBV28; TRBD1 aligns across 7 bases. V dropped 3 bases and J dropped 4; count of bases not matched to a gene: 2. The germline gives CDR1 MDHEN, CDR2 SYDVKM. This CDR3 region has 13 residues. Here the CDR3 reads CASSLAGGTEAFF. The CDR3, as DNA: TGTGCCAGCAGTTTGGCAGGGGGCACTGAAGCTTTCTTT.

The chain is built from TRBV6-6 and TRBJ2-7; 7 nucleotides align to TRBD1. Germline V gives CDR1 MNHNY, CDR2 SVGAGI (reference sequence). This CDR3 contains 16 residues. The V segment lost 4 bases and the J segment 0 bases; nucleotides outside the gene matches: 9. CDR3 coding DNA: TGTGCCAGCAGTTCCTTATCGGGGACAGTCTCCTACGAGCAGTACTTC. It encodes CASSSLSGTVSYEQYF.

This clone showed up just once. The chain couples TRBV19 to TRBJ1-2; 8 bases map to TRBD1. Germline V gene data show CDR1 as LNHDA and CDR2 as SQIVND (reference sequence). The junction had 6 bases not matched to a gene; V was cut back by 5 bases and J by 4 bases. The CDR3 length is 14 residues. CDR3 DNA: TGTGCCAGTAGTTCCAGGGGGCAGGGCTATGGCTACACCTTC. It codes for CASSSRGQGYGYTF.

CDR3 in DNA: TGTGCCAGCAGCCAACGTAGGGGGGGGCCCTACAATGAGCAGTTCTTC. This codes for CASSQRRGGPYNEQFF. The chain combines TRBV3-1 (or the pseudogene TRBV3-2) with TRBJ2-1; the D gene is possibly TRBD2 (7 bases). CDR3 length: 16 residues. The germline V gene has CDR1 LGHDT and CDR2 YNNKEL (reference sequence). Trimming left V 2 bases short and J 2 bases short, with 13 bases between.

This clone is a singleton in its sample. The chain joins TRBV19 to TRBJ2-5; 8 nucleotides agree with TRBD1. V shed 3 bases and J 7 bases; nucleotides not matched to a gene: 7. Germline-derived CDR1 and CDR2 are LNHDA and SQIVND (reference sequence). CDR3 length equals 14 residues. The DNA of the CDR3 is TGTGCCAGTAGTATCCGAGGGGGGACAGGGACCCAGTACTTC. Encoded protein: CASSIRGGTGTQYF. The whole variable domain, filled in from reference TRBV19 and TRBJ2-5, reads DGGITQSPKYLFRKEGQNVTLSCEQNLNHDAMYWYRQDPGQGLRLIYYSQIVNDFQKGDIAEGYSVSREKKESFPLTVTSAQKNPTAFYLCASSIRGGTGTQYFGPGTRLLVL.

The V gene is TRBV28, the J gene TRBJ2-5; D perhaps matches TRBD1 (6 bases). The CDR3 has 14 residues. Trimming removed 6 bases from V and 3 bases from J, with 14 bases in between. Germline assignment: CDR1 MDHEN and CDR2 SYDVKM. CDR3 nucleotide sequence: TGTGCCAGCAGCTTCGGGGCAGGGGAAGAGACCCAGTACTTC. Protein product: CASSFGAGEETQYF.

The rearrangement links TRBV29-1 to TRBJ2-1; D perhaps matches TRBD2 (6 bases). The germline V gene encodes CDR1 SQVTM and CDR2 ANQGSEA. V was pared by 4 bases and J by 1 base, with 11 bases between. The CDR3 sequence is 14 residues long. This CDR3 is CSVAPGLSYNEQFF. Here the CDR3 DNA reads TGCAGCGTTGCCCCAGGACTATCCTACAATGAGCAGTTCTTC.

J is TRBJ1-1 and V is TRBV5-1; 9 bases are a match to TRBD1. Germline CDR1 is SGHRS and CDR2 is YFSETQ. V gave up 4 bases and J gave up 1 base; unmatched junction bases: 8. The CDR3 is 16 residues long. The CDR3 protein is CASSLEQGAANTEAFF. The CDR3 DNA follows: TGCGCCAGCAGCCTGGAACAGGGGGCGGCGAACACTGAAGCTTTCTTT.

This clone came up a few times. The rearrangement uses TRBV4-1 and TRBJ2-7; 7 bases line up with TRBD1. Germline V gene sequence: CDR1 MGHRA, CDR2 YSYEKL. Germline trimming cut 4 bases from V and 4 bases from J; bases unmatched to any gene: 10. The CDR3 contains 15 residues. CDR3 nucleotides: TGCGCCAGCAGCCCGACCCGGGACAGCCCATACGAGCAGTACTTC. It is translated as CASSPTRDSPYEQYF.

Many counts were recorded for this clone. The chain recombines TRBV12-3 or TRBV12-4 with TRBJ2-7; D possibly corresponds to TRBD1 (6 bases). V lost 6 bases and J lost 5, with 14 bases in between. The CDR3 has 13 residues. The CDR3 region is CASRQTGSHEQYF. In DNA, the CDR3 is TGTGCCAGCAGACAGACAGGTAGCCACGAGCAGTACTTC.

J is TRBJ2-7 and V is TRBV13; D unclear. The germline V gene has CDR1 PRHDT and CDR2 FYEKMQ (reference sequence). The CDR3 consists of 16 residues. The germline V and J ends were trimmed by 0 bases and 2 bases, with 14 bases remaining between them. The CDR3 DNA sequence: TGTGCCAGCAGCTTAGGTTTCCCCGCAGCGACCTACGAGCAGTACTTC. Its translation: CASSLGFPAATYEQYF.

The DNA for the CDR3 is TGTGCCAGCAGCCCCGGACTCACCGGGGAGCTGTTTTTT. It codes for CASSPGLTGELFF. The chain carries TRBV5-6 and TRBJ2-2; D perhaps matches TRBD2 (5 bases). V was clipped by 4 bases and J by 4 bases, with 8 bases between them. The CDR3 extends over 13 amino acids. Looked up from germline, CDR1 is SGHDT and CDR2 is YYEEEE. The full variable domain, in which reference TRBV5-6 and TRBJ2-2 provide the parts outside the CDR3, is DAGVTQSPTHLIKTRGQQVTLRCSPKSGHDTVSWYQQALGQGPQFIFQYYEEEERQRGNFPDRFSGHQFPNYSSELNVNALLLGDSALYLCASSPGLTGELFFGEGSRLTVL.

The V call is TRBV6-5, the J call TRBJ2-1; unclear D gene. V lost 7 bases to trimming and J lost 6 bases, with 13 bases between them. The CDR3 is made up of 13 amino acids. The germline V gene has CDR1 MNHEY and CDR2 SVGAGI. As DNA, the CDR3 is TGTGCCAGCATAGGTGTTAGCCTCAATGAGCAGTTCTTC. It yields the protein CASIGVSLNEQFF.

This sequence joins TRBV5-6 and TRBJ2-1; no firm D call. The CDR3 is 15 amino acids. V was clipped by 0 bases and J by 7 bases, with 14 bases between them. Germline loops: CDR1 SGHDT, CDR2 YYEEEE. Here the CDR3 DNA reads TGTGCCAGCAGCTTGGTCGGAACAGCCCCGAATGAGCAGTTCTTC. Protein sequence: CASSLVGTAPNEQFF.

This clone was counted between two and nine times. The chain couples TRBV2 to TRBJ1-2, with D possibly TRBD1 on 6 matching bases. The V end lost 6 bases, the J end lost 4 bases, and 18 bases lay between the germline ends. The length of the CDR3 is 15 residues. The germline CDR1 and CDR2 sequences are SNHLY and FYNNEI. CDR3 protein: CASSTTGTPTYGYTF. The CDR3 DNA reads as TGTGCCAGCAGCACAACCGGGACACCAACCTATGGCTACACCTTC.